This T cell receptor (beta chain) was captured by sequencing in a study of T cell changes during pregnancy in multiple sclerosis. In this sample, this clone turned up a few times. TCRdb keeps only in-frame clones here, not all; method: immunoSEQ multiplex PCR. The sample includes around 30,000 clones, 85% to 90% seen only once; the top ten take about 0.8%. Germline V gives CDR1 SEHNR, CDR2 FQNEAQ (reference sequence). V was clipped by 5 bases and J by 3 bases, with 7 bases between them. The CDR3 loop spans 12 amino acids. J is TRBJ1-1 and V is TRBV7-9; D remains ambiguous. The sequenced sample was CD4+ T cells from peripheral blood mononuclear cells, obtained in the second trimester of pregnancy. This clonotype was obtained from a female donor with multiple sclerosis, enrolled in a pregnancy study. The CDR3 sequence: CASSPHYTEAFF. The DNA for the CDR3 is TGTGCCAGCAGCCCACATTACACTGAAGCTTTCTTT.